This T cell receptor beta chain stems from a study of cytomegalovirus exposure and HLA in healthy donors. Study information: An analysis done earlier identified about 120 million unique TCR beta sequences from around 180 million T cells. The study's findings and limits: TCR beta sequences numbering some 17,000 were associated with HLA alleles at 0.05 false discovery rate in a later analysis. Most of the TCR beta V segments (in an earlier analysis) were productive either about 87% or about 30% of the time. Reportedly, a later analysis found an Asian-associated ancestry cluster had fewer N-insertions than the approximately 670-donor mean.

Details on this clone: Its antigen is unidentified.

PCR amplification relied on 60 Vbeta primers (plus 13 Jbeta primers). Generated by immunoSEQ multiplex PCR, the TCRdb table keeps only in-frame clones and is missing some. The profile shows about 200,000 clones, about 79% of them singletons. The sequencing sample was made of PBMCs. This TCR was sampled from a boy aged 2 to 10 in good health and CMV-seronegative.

CDR3 in amino acids: CATSSGTGYEAFF. CDR3 in DNA: TGTGCCACCAGCAGCGGGACAGGGTATGAAGCTTTCTTT. The rearrangement links TRBV15 to TRBJ1-1; 9 positions match TRBD1. Germline V gives CDR1 LNHNV, CDR2 YYDKDF (reference sequence). This CDR3 comprises 13 residues. The V segment lost 3 bases and the J segment 7 bases; nucleotides outside the gene matches: 3.